Given below is one T cell receptor (beta chain) in context. The antigen is undetermined. TCRdb keeps only in-frame clones here, not all; method: immunoSEQ multiplex PCR. The sample lists around 250,000 clones; around 91% were seen once. The CDR3 has 14 amino acids. Germline CDR1 reads SGHAT; CDR2 reads FQNNGV. V lost 4 bases and J lost 7, with 14 bases in between. This entry is derived from a study of cytomegalovirus exposure and HLA in healthy donors. Study-level results: Cytomegalovirus association was listed for approximately 150 TCR beta chains. In vitro data verified a few CMV-associated chains as specific for CMV antigens. Rare TCR sequences dominated, though some public TCRs recurred in many donors.

V and J are TRBV11-2 and TRBJ1-5; no clear D. This sequence was found in a woman aged 18-30 years in good health and CMV-seronegative. The sequenced sample was PBMCs. CDR3 nucleotides: TGTGCCAGCAGCTCCCCAGATGGCCTGCAGCCCCAGCATTTT. As protein: CASSSPDGLQPQHF.